Following are 29 T cell receptor beta chains from one sample sequenced in a study of blood T cell repertoires in COVID-19 (dated by TCRdb to about 2020). Libraries were constructed by the immunoSEQ multiplex PCR assay. TCRdb stores this immuneACCESS table with in-frame sequences only. Part of the clones is absent; in the studies checked, under half of the shortfall reflects unresolved V genes, and no reason is known for the rest. The sample table shows tens of thousands of clones, and around 91% are seen once. Of the sample, roughly 8.1% falls within the top ten clones. Input material: peripheral blood. Source of these receptors: a human donor in a cohort sampled during active COVID-19.

The rearrangement joins TRBV2 to TRBJ2-3, with TRBD2 matching over 9 bases. The V segment lost 8 bases and the J segment 11 bases; nucleotides outside the gene matches: 8. Germline V gene lookup returns CDR1 SNHLY and CDR2 FYNNEI. This CDR3 region has 12 residues. This CDR3 reads CASGASGEGQYF. CDR3 sequence (DNA): TGTGCCAGCGGTGCTAGCGGGGAAGGGCAGTATTTT. Drawing the rest from reference TRBV2 and TRBJ2-3, the complete variable domain is EPEVTQTPSHQVTQMGQEVILRCVPISNHLYFYWYRQILGQKVEFLVSFYNNEISEKSEIFDDQFSVERPDGSNFTLKIRSTKLEDSAMYFCASGASGEGQYFGPGTRLTVL.

V gene TRBV7-9 combines with J gene TRBJ1-4, with D tentatively TRBD1 (6 bases). The germline V gene encodes CDR1 SEHNR and CDR2 FQNEAQ (reference sequence). The V end was cut by 5 bases, the J end by 8 bases, with 21 bases between. The CDR3 contains 16 residues. CDR3: CASSELTGIRGEKLFF. For the CDR3, the DNA is TGTGCCAGCAGCGAACTTACAGGGATCCGGGGCGAAAAACTGTTTTTT.

The J gene is TRBJ2-1, the V gene TRBV29-1, with D possibly being TRBD2 (6 bases). V lost 5 bases and J 6 bases, leaving 26 bases between the germline ends. Looked up from germline, CDR1 is SQVTM and CDR2 is ANQGSEA. The CDR3 length is 17 residues. CDR3 region: CSVSPGTTSTHPNEQFF. CDR3 coding DNA: TGCAGCGTTTCCCCAGGGACGACTAGTACCCATCCCAATGAGCAGTTCTTC.

The V call is TRBV6-5, the J call TRBJ1-4, with a weak D call TRBD1 (5 bases). V gave up 6 bases and J gave up 3 bases, with 8 bases separating them. Germline loops: CDR1 MNHEY, CDR2 SVGAGI. This CDR3 is 13 amino acids long. CDR3 nucleotides: TGTGCCAGCAGGGGGCGTTCTAATGAAAAACTGTTTTTT. Translated: CASRGRSNEKLFF.

The rearrangement joins TRBV28 to TRBJ2-1, with 9 bases lining up with TRBD2. The trim removed 3 bases at V and 9 bases at J, leaving 12 bases unmatched. There are 16 residues in the CDR3. Germline V CDR1 and CDR2: MDHEN, SYDVKM. CDR3 residues: CASSFADLAGRGEQFF. DNA of the CDR3: TGTGCCAGCAGTTTTGCGGATCTAGCGGGGAGGGGTGAGCAGTTCTTC.

The V call is TRBV5-1, the J call TRBJ2-1; D possibly corresponds to TRBD1 (6 bases). The V gene lost 0 bases and the J gene lost 3 bases, with 7 bases spanning the gap. Germline V gene lookup returns CDR1 SGHRS and CDR2 YFSETQ. The CDR3 totals 14 residues. The CDR3 sequence is CASSLAQGYNEQFF. The CDR3 DNA is TGCGCCAGCAGCTTGGCACAGGGCTACAATGAGCAGTTCTTC.

The chain couples TRBV28 to TRBJ1-5, with D hard to call. CDR3 size: 14 residues. V was shortened by 6 bases and J by 0 bases, with 9 bases between the two germline ends. Per germline, CDR1 MDHEN and CDR2 SYDVKM. The chain's CDR3 is CASRLTVSNQPQHF. The CDR3 coding sequence is TGTGCCAGCAGGCTAACAGTTAGCAATCAGCCCCAGCATTTT. Full variable domain (remainder filled in from reference TRBV28 and TRBJ1-5): DVKVTQSSRYLVKRTGEKVFLECVQDMDHENMFWYRQDPGLGLRLIYFSYDVKMKEKGDIPEGYSVSREKKERFSLILESASTNQTSMYLCASRLTVSNQPQHFGDGTRLSIL.

The rearrangement links TRBV19 to TRBJ1-1; TRBD1 matches at 7 bases. The CDR3 is 15 amino acids. The V gene's germline CDR1 is LNHDA and CDR2 SQIVND (reference sequence). Trimming at V came to 5 bases and at J to 5 bases, leaving 11 bases not matched to a gene. The CDR3 is CASSENRGVRTEAFF. For the CDR3, the DNA is TGTGCCAGTAGTGAGAACAGGGGTGTGAGAACTGAAGCTTTCTTT.

In its sample, this clone was seen once. The chain is built from TRBV2 and TRBJ2-5, with D possibly TRBD1 on 6 matching bases. CDR1 and CDR2 from the germline V gene are SNHLY and FYNNEI. CDR3 length: 14 amino acids. Trimming took 6 bases from V and 4 from J, leaving 15 bases between them. This CDR3 is CASSEPKGVETQYF. CDR3 bases: TGTGCCAGCAGCGAACCTAAGGGGGTAGAGACCCAGTACTTC. Drawing the rest from reference TRBV2 and TRBJ2-5, the complete variable domain is EPEVTQTPSHQVTQMGQEVILRCVPISNHLYFYWYRQILGQKVEFLVSFYNNEISEKSEIFDDQFSVERPDGSNFTLKIRSTKLEDSAMYFCASSEPKGVETQYFGPGTRLLVL.

The V and J genes are TRBV13 and TRBJ1-1; D is possibly TRBD1 (6 bases). Germline CDR1 and CDR2: PRHDT and FYEKMQ (reference sequence). The CDR3 contains 13 residues. Trimming stripped 5 bases from V and 3 bases from J, with 10 bases between. CDR3 nucleotides: TGTGCCAGCAGCCTCCCAGGGGACACTGAAGCTTTCTTT. The encoded protein is CASSLPGDTEAFF.

The chain uses TRBV15 and TRBJ2-1; TRBD2 might be the D (7 bases). Germline V gene data show CDR1 as LNHNV and CDR2 as YYDKDF (reference sequence). Trimming took 0 bases from V and 8 from J, leaving 14 bases between them. The CDR3 totals 15 residues. The CDR3, as DNA: TGTGCCACCAGCAGAGACGGGGGGCCCTTGGATGAGCAGTTCTTC. Encoded protein: CATSRDGGPLDEQFF.

About this clone: A read error may account for a junction end that differs from germline. The V call is TRBV23-1, the J call TRBJ1-5; the D gene is possibly TRBD1 (6 bases). TRBV23-1 is an open reading frame, and its role is uncertain. The CDR3 sequence is 15 residues long. In DNA, the CDR3 is TGCGCCAGCACAACCGGGACACCTAGCAGTCAGCCCCAGCATTTT. Its translation: CASTTGTPSSQPQHF.

The chain joins TRBV6-5 to TRBJ2-1; TRBD2 matches at 12 bases. There are 15 residues in the CDR3. The germline V gene has CDR1 MNHEY and CDR2 SVGAGI. Trimming at V came to 6 bases and at J to 4 bases, leaving 4 bases not matched to a gene. CDR3 loop: CASRLAGGEYNEQFF. The DNA for the CDR3 is TGTGCCAGCAGGCTAGCGGGGGGGGAGTACAATGAGCAGTTCTTC.

The chain employs TRBV5-1 and TRBJ2-2, with TRBD1 matching over 9 bases. Trimming took 4 bases from V and 4 from J; bases not matched to a gene: 2. The CDR3 contains 14 residues. Germline V gives CDR1 SGHRS, CDR2 YFSETQ. CDR3 residues: CASSLGQGTGELFF. The CDR3 bases are TGCGCCAGCAGCCTGGGACAGGGCACCGGGGAGCTGTTTTTT. Looking up the rest from reference TRBV5-1 and TRBJ2-2 gives the full variable domain: KAGVTQTPRYLIKTRGQQVTLSCSPISGHRSVSWYQQTPGQGLQFLFEYFSETQRNKGNFPGRFSGRQFSNSRSEMNVSTLELGDSALYLCASSLGQGTGELFFGEGSRLTVL.

J is TRBJ1-6 and V is TRBV7-6; no firm D call. CDR3 length: 14 residues. V lost 7 bases, J lost 6 bases, and 13 bases lay in between. Germline-derived CDR1 and CDR2 are SGHVS and FNYEAQ. The CDR3 DNA reads TGTGCCAGCACCCCGAGCGTGGTTAATTCACCCCTCCACTTT. Its protein product is CASTPSVVNSPLHF. Complete variable domain (other parts from reference TRBV7-6 and TRBJ1-6): GAGVSQSPRYKVTKRGQDVALRCDPISGHVSLYWYRQALGQGPEFLTYFNYEAQQDKSGLPNDRFSAERPEGSISTLTIQRTEQRDSAMYRCASTPSVVNSPLHFGNGTRLTVT.

This chain uses TRBV29-1 with TRBJ2-1, with D unresolved. V lost 0 bases and J 6 bases, leaving 6 bases between the germline ends. Germline V CDR1 and CDR2: SQVTM, ANQGSEA. CDR3 length equals 12 residues. CDR3 DNA sequence: TGCAGCGTTGAAGACAGCGCCAATGAGCAGTTCTTC. Amino acids: CSVEDSANEQFF.

The chain links TRBV19 to TRBJ2-1; 7 bases fit TRBD2. Germline lookup yields CDR1 LNHDA and CDR2 SQIVND (reference sequence). The CDR3 totals 15 residues. The V and J ends lost 6 bases and 0 bases, in that order; junction bases with no gene match: 5. For the CDR3, the DNA is TGTGCCAGTAGGACGGGCGGGAGCTCCTACAATGAGCAGTTCTTC. This translates into CASRTGGSSYNEQFF.

The chain is built from TRBV7-6 and TRBJ1-2; 7 bases line up with TRBD1. The length of the CDR3 is 16 residues. V lost 5 bases and J lost 2; bases outside the gene matches: 11. The V gene's germline CDR1 is SGHVS and CDR2 FNYEAQ. The CDR3 spells CASSRDSGTANYGYTF. The CDR3 DNA sequence: TGTGCCAGCAGCAGGGACAGCGGAACCGCCAACTATGGCTACACCTTC.

This chain joins TRBV19 and TRBJ2-3; TRBD2 matches 8 bases. Losses at the gene ends were 6 bases for V and 7 bases for J; bases not matched to a gene: 12. The germline V gene encodes CDR1 LNHDA and CDR2 SQIVND (reference sequence). CDR3 length equals 15 residues. The CDR3 loop is CASRGGTRRRNTQYF. The CDR3 DNA reads TGTGCCAGTAGGGGGGGGACTAGAAGAAGAAATACGCAGTATTTT.

The chain recombines TRBV11-2 with TRBJ2-1; TRBD2 matches at 10 bases. Germline V gives CDR1 SGHAT, CDR2 FQNNGV. This CDR3 has 15 residues. V lost 4 bases to trimming and J lost 7 bases; unmatched junction nucleotides: 7. The CDR3 here is CASSWGASGGNEQFF. CDR3 coding DNA: TGTGCCAGCAGCTGGGGGGCTAGCGGGGGAAATGAGCAGTTCTTC.

In the case of this clone: A read error may account for a junction end that differs from germline. The gene calls are TRBV6-5 and TRBJ2-7; 7 nucleotides align to TRBD2. CDR3 length: 14 residues. Germline CDR1 and CDR2: MNHEY and SVGAGI. CDR3 sequence reads: CASSKPTSSNEQYF. The CDR3 DNA sequence: TGTGCCAGCAGCAAGCCGACTAGCTCCAACGAGCAGTACTTC.

This chain connects TRBV7-8 to TRBJ1-5; perhaps TRBD1 as D (5 bases). The germline CDR1 and CDR2 sequences are SGHVS and FQNEAQ. Trimming pared 8 bases from V and 2 bases from J, leaving 16 bases between. The CDR3 length is 15 residues. The CDR3 sequence: CASSRGGGGNQPQHF. The CDR3 DNA reads TGTGCCAGCTCGCGGGGGGGAGGGGGCAATCAGCCCCAGCATTTT.

The V and J genes are TRBV27 and TRBJ1-4; 9 bases agree with TRBD1. This CDR3 comprises 17 residues. Germline V gives CDR1 MNHEY, CDR2 SMNVEV (reference sequence). V lost 3 bases, J lost 0 bases, and 5 bases stayed unmatched. Here the CDR3 reads CASSFKQGAATNEKLFF. DNA for the CDR3: TGTGCCAGCAGTTTTAAACAGGGGGCTGCAACTAATGAAAAACTGTTTTTT.

On this clone itself: At the DNA level, this CDR3 is encoded by other sequences in the same sample as well. The gene calls are TRBV9 and TRBJ2-5; TRBD2 matches at 10 bases. Germline CDR1 reads SGDLS; CDR2 reads YYNGEE. CDR3 length: 14 amino acids. Trimming at V came to 1 base and at J to 3 bases, leaving 0 bases not matched to a gene. The DNA of the CDR3 is TGTGCCAGCAGCGTACTAGCGGGGGAAGAGACCCAGTACTTC. It translates to CASSVLAGEETQYF.

In this sample, this clone turned up once. The chain joins TRBV13 to TRBJ1-6; weak D call: TRBD1 (6 bases). The CDR3 length is 16 residues. V was trimmed by 5 bases and J by 0 bases, leaving 11 bases between them. The germline CDR1 and CDR2 sequences are PRHDT and FYEKMQ (reference sequence). The CDR3 nucleotides are TGTGCCAGCAGCGGGGGCTGGGGCTCCTATAATTCACCCCTCCACTTT. Encoded protein: CASSGGWGSYNSPLHF.

J is TRBJ2-7 and V is TRBV28; D might be TRBD1 (5 bases). CDR3 length equals 16 residues. Germline CDR1 and CDR2: MDHEN and SYDVKM. The V and J ends lost 3 bases and 4 bases respectively, with 19 bases between them. The CDR3 sequence is CASSFTPAQGVYEQYF. CDR3 in DNA: TGTGCCAGCAGTTTTACCCCCGCCCAAGGGGTTTACGAGCAGTACTTC. Filled out from reference TRBV28 and TRBJ2-7, the complete variable domain reads DVKVTQSSRYLVKRTGEKVFLECVQDMDHENMFWYRQDPGLGLRLIYFSYDVKMKEKGDIPEGYSVSREKKERFSLILESASTNQTSMYLCASSFTPAQGVYEQYFGPGTRLTVT.

The chain has TRBV5-4 and TRBJ2-3, with 12 bases fitting TRBD1. This CDR3 has 17 residues. After removal of 4 bases from V and 1 base from J, the junction contained 7 bases not matched to a gene. Germline V gene sequence: CDR1 SGHNT, CDR2 YYREEE (reference sequence). CDR3 bases: TGTGCCAGCAGCAGCGGGACAGGGGGCGGGGGCACAGATACGCAGTATTTT. Translating it yields CASSSGTGGGGTDTQYF.

In DNA form, the CDR3 reads TGTGCCAGCAGCTTCCAGCTAGCGGGGGGGCAGGATACGCAGTATTTT. Amino acids: CASSFQLAGGQDTQYF. This sequence joins TRBV9 and TRBJ2-3; 12 positions agree with TRBD2. J was trimmed by 6 bases and V by 4 bases; bases with no gene match: 9. From germline, CDR1 is SGDLS and CDR2 YYNGEE. The CDR3 sequence is 16 residues long.

This clone was observed a single time. V gene TRBV7-3 combines with J gene TRBJ1-2, with no clear D. V was trimmed by 5 bases and J by 7 bases, leaving 14 bases between them. Germline assignment: CDR1 SGHTA and CDR2 FQGTGA. CDR3 size: 13 residues. The CDR3 loop reads CASSKARVAGYTF. In DNA, the CDR3 is TGTGCCAGCAGCAAAGCCCGGGTAGCTGGCTACACCTTC.